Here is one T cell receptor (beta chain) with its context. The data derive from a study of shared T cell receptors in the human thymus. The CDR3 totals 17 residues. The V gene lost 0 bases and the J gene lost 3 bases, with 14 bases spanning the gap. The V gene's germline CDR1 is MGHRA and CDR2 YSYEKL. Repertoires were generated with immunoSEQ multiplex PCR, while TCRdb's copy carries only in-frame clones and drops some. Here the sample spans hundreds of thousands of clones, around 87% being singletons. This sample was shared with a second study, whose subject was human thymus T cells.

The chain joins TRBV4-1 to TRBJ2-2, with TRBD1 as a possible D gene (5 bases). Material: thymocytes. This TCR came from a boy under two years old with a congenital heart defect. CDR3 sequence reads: CASSQDTDSLYTGELFF. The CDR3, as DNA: TGCGCCAGCAGCCAAGATACCGACAGCCTATACACCGGGGAGCTGTTTTTT.